One and the same sample provided the 20 T cell receptor beta chains below, sequenced in a study of T and B cells in COVID-19 patients. Multiplex PCR with BIOMED2 TRB-A/B primer pools amplified TRB rearrangements. One entry per CDR3 protein results from TCRdb running MiXCR on the multiplex PCR reads. The sample shows some 8,400 distinct CDR3 sequences, approximately 26% of them seen only once. Blood genomic DNA input for TRB amplification was roughly 250-500 ng. Material for sequencing was blood. Source of these receptors: a human donor with active COVID-19.

The J gene is TRBJ2-7, the V gene TRBV5-1; 7 bases fit TRBD1. Germline CDR1 reads SGHRS; CDR2 reads YFSETQ. V shed 0 bases and J 6 bases; nucleotides not matched to a gene: 6. CDR3 length: 14 residues. The chain's CDR3 is CASSLAGQVGEQYF. CDR3 nucleotide sequence: TGCGCCAGCAGCTTGGCCGGACAGGTCGGCGAGCAGTACTTC.

In its sample, this clonotype ranks as medium-sized. The rearrangement joins TRBV27 to TRBJ2-2, with 7 bases matching TRBD2. Trimming at V came to 11 bases and at J to 3 bases, leaving 9 bases not matched to a gene. This CDR3 comprises 14 residues. Germline loops: CDR1 MNHEY, CDR2 SMNVEV (reference sequence). The CDR3 reads CAGGAGRDTGELFF. For the CDR3, the DNA is TGTGCCGGAGGGGCAGGGAGGGACACCGGGGAGCTGTTTTTT.

On this clonotype: A much more abundant neighbour one base away suggests this may be a read error. The rearrangement uses TRBV6-5 and TRBJ2-1, with a weak D call TRBD2 (6 bases). Germline CDR1 and CDR2: MNHEY and SVGAGI. The CDR3 is 14 amino acids. The CDR3 nucleotides read TGTGCCAGCAGGGCCCGACTAGATCTCAATGATCAGTTCTTC. This encodes CASRARLDLNDQFF.

The chain links TRBV5-6 to TRBJ1-1, with TRBD1 matching over 7 bases. The J segment lost 2 bases and the V segment lost 3 bases, leaving 4 bases of the junction unmatched. Germline V CDR1 and CDR2: SGHDT, YYEEEE. This CDR3 has 14 amino acids. The CDR3 sequence is CASSSGQVNTEAFF. CDR3 DNA sequence: TGTGCCAGCAGCTCCGGACAGGTTAACACTGAAGCTTTCTTT.

This chain connects TRBV15 to TRBJ1-1; D not certain. The V end lost 0 bases, the J end lost 3 bases, and 11 bases lay between the germline ends. The CDR3 has 15 amino acids. Germline CDR1 reads LNHNV; CDR2 reads YYDKDF (reference sequence). The CDR3 reads CATSRDREWDTEAFF. DNA for the CDR3: TGTGCCACCAGCAGAGATAGGGAATGGGACACTGAAGCTTTCTTT.

The rearrangement links TRBV5-6 to TRBJ2-3, with 10 positions matching TRBD2. CDR1 and CDR2 from the germline V gene are SGHDT and YYEEEE. V shed 0 bases and J 4 bases; nucleotides not matched to a gene: 5. The CDR3 runs to 16 residues. The CDR3, as DNA: TGTGCCAGCAGCTTGGTAGCGGGAGGAACGGCAGATACGCAGTATTTT. Translation gives CASSLVAGGTADTQYF. Based on the CDR3 plus reference TRBV5-6 and TRBJ2-3, the full variable domain is DAGVTQSPTHLIKTRGQQVTLRCSPKSGHDTVSWYQQALGQGPQFIFQYYEEEERQRGNFPDRFSGHQFPNYSSELNVNALLLGDSALYLCASSLVAGGTADTQYFGPGTRLTVL.

The chain employs TRBV20-1 and TRBJ2-5, with 16 bases fitting TRBD2. The CDR3 runs 16 residues. From germline, CDR1 is DFQATT and CDR2 SNEGSKA (reference sequence). With 4 bases clipped from V and 5 bases from J, the junction kept 7 bases outside the gene matches. The CDR3 DNA reads TGCAGTGCTACCGGGACTAGCGGGGGGGCCGGGGAGACCCAGTACTTC. The encoded protein is CSATGTSGGAGETQYF.

V gene TRBV30 combines with J gene TRBJ1-1, with D perhaps TRBD1 (6 bases). The CDR3 spans 11 residues. Germline V gene lookup returns CDR1 GTSNPN and CDR2 SVGIG (reference sequence). V was cut by 1 base and J by 8 bases, with 8 bases left in between. The CDR3, as DNA: TGTGCCTGGAGTGACAGGGCGGAAGCTTTCTTT. Its protein product is CAWSDRAEAFF. The full variable domain, in which reference TRBV30 and TRBJ1-1 provide the parts outside the CDR3, is SQTIHQWPATLVQPVGSPLSLECTVEGTSNPNLYWYRQAAGRGLQLLFYSVGIGQISSEVPQNLSASRPQDRQFILSSKKLLLSDSGFYLCAWSDRAEAFFGQGTRLTVV.

In its sample, this clonotype was seen many times. The V call is TRBV6-2 or TRBV6-3, the J call TRBJ2-3; D is uncertain. The CDR3 spans 11 residues. The V and J ends lost 4 bases and 3 bases respectively, with 2 bases between them. The V gene's germline CDR1 is MNHEY and CDR2 SVGEGT. The CDR3 DNA sequence: TGTGCCAGCAGTTGGACAGATACGCAGTATTTT. Translating gives CASSWTDTQYF.

The DNA for the CDR3 is TGCAGTGCTAGACTTGCGGGAGCGGTTGGCAATGAGCAGTTCTTC. Amino acids: CSARLAGAVGNEQFF. The gene calls are TRBV20-1 and TRBJ2-1; 7 bases map to TRBD2. Germline CDR1 and CDR2: DFQATT and SNEGSKA (reference sequence). The CDR3 runs to 15 residues. J gave up 6 bases and V 2 bases, and 10 bases lay outside the gene matches.

This clonotype is labeled as medium-sized. The rearrangement links TRBV6-4 to TRBJ2-3; TRBD2 matches 8 bases. V gave up 4 bases and J gave up 0 bases; unmatched junction bases: 0. This CDR3 is built from 14 residues. Germline V lookup: CDR1 MRHNA, CDR2 SNTAGT. In nucleotides, the CDR3 is TGTGCCAGCAGTGCTAGCGGGAGCACAGATACGCAGTATTTT. Amino acid sequence: CASSASGSTDTQYF.

The count of this clonotype is one. Here the CDR3 DNA reads TGTGCCAGCAGTATAAAAGAGACCCAGTACTTC. Protein: CASSIKETQYF. The chain recombines TRBV2 with TRBJ2-5, with D unclear. This CDR3 region has 11 residues. Germline lookup yields CDR1 SNHLY and CDR2 FYNNEI. V lost 5 bases and J lost 3, with 4 bases in between.

Only a few counts were recorded for this clonotype. This rearrangement joins TRBV30 to TRBJ1-6; 9 bases are shared with TRBD1. Germline V gives CDR1 GTSNPN, CDR2 SVGIG (reference sequence). Trimming removed 2 bases from V and 6 bases from J; junction bases left unmatched: 2. The CDR3 is 14 amino acids. The CDR3 coding sequence is TGTGCCTGGAGTATGGGACAGGGTAATTCACCCCTCCACTTT. Residues: CAWSMGQGNSPLHF. The variable domain in full, completed from reference TRBV30 and TRBJ1-6, reads SQTIHQWPATLVQPVGSPLSLECTVEGTSNPNLYWYRQAAGRGLQLLFYSVGIGQISSEVPQNLSASRPQDRQFILSSKKLLLSDSGFYLCAWSMGQGNSPLHFGNGTRLTVT.

In this sample, this clonotype turned up many times. CDR3 loop: CASSFPRDRDEQYF. CDR3 sequence (DNA): TGTGCCAGCAGCTTCCCCAGGGACAGAGACGAGCAGTACTTC. V gene TRBV5-5 combines with J gene TRBJ2-7, with 7 bases that match TRBD1. Losses at the gene ends were 2 bases for V and 5 bases for J; bases not matched to a gene: 7. The CDR3 consists of 14 residues. Germline V gives CDR1 SGHKS, CDR2 YYEKEE (reference sequence).

The rearrangement links TRBV12-3 or TRBV12-4 to TRBJ2-7, with D tentatively TRBD1 (5 bases). CDR3 length equals 13 residues. Trimming stripped 2 bases from V and 7 bases from J, with 12 bases between. The CDR3 bases are TGTGCCAGCAGTTTACAGGGTCAGTGGGAGCAGTACTTC. Amino acids: CASSLQGQWEQYF.

On this clonotype: Being one base from a much bigger clone, this may be a read error. The CDR3 coding sequence is TGTGCCAGCAGTTACAGGGACTCCGGGGAGCTGTTTTTT. Amino acids: CASSYRDSGELFF. This chain joins TRBV6-2 or TRBV6-3 and TRBJ2-2; maybe TRBD2 (6 bases). Between the trimmed V and J ends, which lost 2 bases and 6 bases, there was a span of 7 bases. CDR3 length: 13 amino acids. In germline, CDR1 is MNHEY, CDR2 SVGEGT.

By sample fraction, this clonotype is medium-sized. The genes are TRBV5-4 and TRBJ2-1; D uncertain. Trimming cost V 0 bases and J 8 bases, with 18 bases left between them. The CDR3 consists of 16 residues. CDR1 is SGHNT, CDR2 YYREEE, per germline (reference sequence). Written as DNA, the CDR3 is TGTGCCAGCAGCTTGGCCTCAGTGGGCGGAGTTTATGAGCAGTTCTTC. Protein product: CASSLASVGGVYEQFF.

This clonotype turned up a few times. The rearrangement links TRBV5-4 to TRBJ1-3; TRBD1 matches at 7 bases. CDR1 is SGHNT, CDR2 YYREEE, per germline (reference sequence). The CDR3 spans 14 residues. V lost 4 bases and J lost 2; bases outside the gene matches: 3. The CDR3 region has the DNA TGTGCCAGCAGCCTCCAGGGGGCTGGAAACACCATATATTTT. This codes for CASSLQGAGNTIYF.

DNA of the CDR3: TGTGCCAGCAGCCTGCAGCCTTCCGGGACGTTTGCCTACGAGCAGTACTTC. Its translation: CASSLQPSGTFAYEQYF. The chain links TRBV7-6 to TRBJ2-7; D assignment may be TRBD1 or TRBD2 (5 bases each). V gave up 5 bases and J gave up 2 bases, with 22 bases separating them. This CDR3 is 17 amino acids long. The germline CDR1 and CDR2 sequences are SGHVS and FNYEAQ.

This clonotype is labeled medium-sized (0.01 to 0.1%). The chain employs TRBV6-1 and TRBJ2-2, with D uncertain. Germline assignment: CDR1 MNHNS and CDR2 SASEGT. The V end was cut by 6 bases, the J end by 5 bases, with 7 bases between. The CDR3 runs 12 residues. The CDR3 sequence is CASRKGTGELFF. CDR3 bases: TGTGCCAGCAGGAAAGGAACCGGGGAGCTGTTTTTT.